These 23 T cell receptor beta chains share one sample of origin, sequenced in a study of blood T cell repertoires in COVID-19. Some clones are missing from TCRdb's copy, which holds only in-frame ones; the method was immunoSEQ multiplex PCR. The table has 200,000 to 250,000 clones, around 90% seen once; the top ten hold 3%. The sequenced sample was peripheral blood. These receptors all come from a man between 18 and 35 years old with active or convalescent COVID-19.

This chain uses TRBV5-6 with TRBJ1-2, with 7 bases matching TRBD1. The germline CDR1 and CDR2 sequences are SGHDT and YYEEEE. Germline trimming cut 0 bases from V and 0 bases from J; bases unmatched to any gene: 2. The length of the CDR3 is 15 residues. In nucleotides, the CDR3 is TGTGCCAGCAGCTTGGTTGGGACAGCTAACTATGGCTACACCTTC. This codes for CASSLVGTANYGYTF.

The CDR3 protein is CASSLAPGSYEQYF. CDR3 bases: TGTGCCAGCAGCTTAGCCCCAGGGTCCTACGAGCAGTACTTC. V gene TRBV11-2 combines with J gene TRBJ2-7, with D possibly matching TRBD1 (5 bases). CDR3 length: 14 residues. V lost 1 base and J 1 base, leaving 8 bases between the germline ends. Germline lookup yields CDR1 SGHAT and CDR2 FQNNGV.

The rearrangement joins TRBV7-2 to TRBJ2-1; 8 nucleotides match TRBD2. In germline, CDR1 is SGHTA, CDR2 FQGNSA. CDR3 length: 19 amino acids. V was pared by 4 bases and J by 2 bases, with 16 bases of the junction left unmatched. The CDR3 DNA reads TGTGCCAGCAGCTCCCAGGGCCGCGGTTTAGCGGGGCCCTACAATGAGCAGTTCTTC. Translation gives CASSSQGRGLAGPYNEQFF. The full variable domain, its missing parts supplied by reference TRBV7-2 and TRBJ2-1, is GAGVSQSPSNKVTEKGKDVELRCDPISGHTALYWYRQSLGQGLEFLIYFQGNSAPDKSGLPSDRFSAERTGGSVSTLTIQRTQQEDSAVYLCASSSQGRGLAGPYNEQFFGPGTRLTVL.

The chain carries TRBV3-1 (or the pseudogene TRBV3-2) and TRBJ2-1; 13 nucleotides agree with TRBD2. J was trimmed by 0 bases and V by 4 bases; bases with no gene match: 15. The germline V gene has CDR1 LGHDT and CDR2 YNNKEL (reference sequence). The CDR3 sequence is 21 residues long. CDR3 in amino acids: CASSPTSGLAGRLSSYNEQFF. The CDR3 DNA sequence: TGTGCCAGCAGCCCAACATCGGGACTAGCGGGGCGCCTGAGCTCCTACAATGAGCAGTTCTTC.

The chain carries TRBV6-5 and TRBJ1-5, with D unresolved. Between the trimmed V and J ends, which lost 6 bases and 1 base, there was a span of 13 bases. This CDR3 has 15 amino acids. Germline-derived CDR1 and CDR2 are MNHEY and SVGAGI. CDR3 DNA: TGTGCCAGCAGCCTGGGGAGTTACAGCAATCAGCCCCAGCATTTT. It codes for CASSLGSYSNQPQHF.

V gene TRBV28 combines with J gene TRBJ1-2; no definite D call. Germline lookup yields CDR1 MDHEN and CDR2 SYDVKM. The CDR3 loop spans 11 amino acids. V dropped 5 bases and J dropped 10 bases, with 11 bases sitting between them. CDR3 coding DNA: TGTGCCAGCAGTATAACCAGGTTCTACACCTTC. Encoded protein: CASSITRFYTF.

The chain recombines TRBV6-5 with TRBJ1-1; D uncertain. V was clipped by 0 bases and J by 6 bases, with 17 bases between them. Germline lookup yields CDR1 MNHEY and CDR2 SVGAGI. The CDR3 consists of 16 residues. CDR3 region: CASSYSSREGGAEAFF. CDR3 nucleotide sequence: TGTGCCAGCAGTTACTCATCCCGCGAGGGTGGGGCTGAAGCTTTCTTT.

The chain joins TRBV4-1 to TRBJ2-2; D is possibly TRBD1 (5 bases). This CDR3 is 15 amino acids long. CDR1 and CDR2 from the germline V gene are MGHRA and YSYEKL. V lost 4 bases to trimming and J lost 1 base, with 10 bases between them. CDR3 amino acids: CASSRPQGNTGELFF. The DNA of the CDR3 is TGCGCCAGCAGCCGGCCTCAGGGGAACACCGGGGAGCTGTTTTTT.

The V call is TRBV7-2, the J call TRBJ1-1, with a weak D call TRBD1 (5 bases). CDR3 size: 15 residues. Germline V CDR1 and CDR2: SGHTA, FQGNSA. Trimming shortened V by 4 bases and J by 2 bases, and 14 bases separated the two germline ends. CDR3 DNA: TGTGCCAGCAGCTATGGGGTAGGGGAAAACACTGAAGCTTTCTTT. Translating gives CASSYGVGENTEAFF.

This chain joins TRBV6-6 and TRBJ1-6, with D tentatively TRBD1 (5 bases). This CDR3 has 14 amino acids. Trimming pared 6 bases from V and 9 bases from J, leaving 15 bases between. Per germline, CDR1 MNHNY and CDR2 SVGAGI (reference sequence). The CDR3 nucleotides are TGTGCCAGCAGGGACAATAACGTGGGTTCACCCCTCCACTTT. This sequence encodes CASRDNNVGSPLHF.

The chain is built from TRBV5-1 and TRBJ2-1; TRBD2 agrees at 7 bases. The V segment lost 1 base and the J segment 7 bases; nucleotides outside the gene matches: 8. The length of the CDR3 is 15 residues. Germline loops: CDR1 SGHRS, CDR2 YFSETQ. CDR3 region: CASSLQWTSDNEQFF. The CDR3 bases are TGCGCCAGCAGCTTGCAGTGGACTAGTGATAATGAGCAGTTCTTC.

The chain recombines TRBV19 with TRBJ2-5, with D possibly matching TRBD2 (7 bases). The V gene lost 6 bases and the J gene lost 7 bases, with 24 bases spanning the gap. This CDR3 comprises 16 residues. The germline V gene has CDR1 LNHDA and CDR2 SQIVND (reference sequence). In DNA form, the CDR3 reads TGTGCCAGTAGCGATCGGGGGCGGGGGCCCCCCGGGACCCAGTACTTC. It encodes CASSDRGRGPPGTQYF.

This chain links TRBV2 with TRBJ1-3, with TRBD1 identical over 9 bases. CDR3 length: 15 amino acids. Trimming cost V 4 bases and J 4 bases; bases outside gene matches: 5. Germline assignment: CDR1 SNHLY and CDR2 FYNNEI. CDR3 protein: CASSGRGTGGNTIYF. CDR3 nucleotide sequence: TGTGCCAGCAGTGGACGGGGGACAGGGGGAAACACCATATATTTT.

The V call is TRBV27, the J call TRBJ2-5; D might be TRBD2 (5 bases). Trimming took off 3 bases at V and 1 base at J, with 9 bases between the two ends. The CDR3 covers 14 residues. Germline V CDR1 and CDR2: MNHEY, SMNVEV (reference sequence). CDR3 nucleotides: TGTGCCAGCAGTTTCACGGCGGGCCAAGAGACCCAGTACTTC. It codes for CASSFTAGQETQYF.

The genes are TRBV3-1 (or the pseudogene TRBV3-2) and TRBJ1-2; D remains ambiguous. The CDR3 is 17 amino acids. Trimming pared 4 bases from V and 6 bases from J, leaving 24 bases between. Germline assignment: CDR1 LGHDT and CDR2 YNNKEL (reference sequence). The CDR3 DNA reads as TGTGCCAGCAGCCGCAACAGTCGGCGAGCGGGTAGGGATGGCTACACCTTC. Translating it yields CASSRNSRRAGRDGYTF.

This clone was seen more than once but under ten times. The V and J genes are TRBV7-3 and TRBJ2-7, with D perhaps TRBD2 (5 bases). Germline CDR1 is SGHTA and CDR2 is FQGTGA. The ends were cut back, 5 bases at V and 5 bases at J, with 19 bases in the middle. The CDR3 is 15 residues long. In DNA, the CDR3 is TGTGCCAGCAGCCCCCAAACCCGAGGGCCCGACGAGCAGTACTTC. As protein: CASSPQTRGPDEQYF.

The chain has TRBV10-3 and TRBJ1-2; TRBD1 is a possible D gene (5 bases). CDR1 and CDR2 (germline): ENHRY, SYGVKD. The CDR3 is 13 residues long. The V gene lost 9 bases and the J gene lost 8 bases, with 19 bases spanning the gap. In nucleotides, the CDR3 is TGTGCCATGACCGCGACAGTGGATGAGGGCTACACCTTC. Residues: CAMTATVDEGYTF.

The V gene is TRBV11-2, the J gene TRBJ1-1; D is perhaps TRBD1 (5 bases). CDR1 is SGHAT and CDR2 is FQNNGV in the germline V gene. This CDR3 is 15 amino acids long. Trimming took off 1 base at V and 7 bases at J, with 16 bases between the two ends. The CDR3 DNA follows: TGTGCCAGCAGCTTAGTCGCGAAAGGGGAGGTTGAAGCTTTCTTT. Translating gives CASSLVAKGEVEAFF.

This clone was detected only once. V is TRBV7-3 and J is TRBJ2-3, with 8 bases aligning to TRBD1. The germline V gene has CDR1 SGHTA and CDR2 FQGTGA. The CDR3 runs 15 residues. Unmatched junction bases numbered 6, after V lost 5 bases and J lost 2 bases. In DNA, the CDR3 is TGTGCCAGCAGCAAGACAGGGGTCCCCACAGATACGCAGTATTTT. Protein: CASSKTGVPTDTQYF.

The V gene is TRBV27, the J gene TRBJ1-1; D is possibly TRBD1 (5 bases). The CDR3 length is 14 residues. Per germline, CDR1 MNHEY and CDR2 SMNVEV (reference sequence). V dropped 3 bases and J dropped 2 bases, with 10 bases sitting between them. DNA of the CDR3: TGTGCCAGCAGTTTTGGGGCTCAAAACACTGAAGCTTTCTTT. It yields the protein CASSFGAQNTEAFF.

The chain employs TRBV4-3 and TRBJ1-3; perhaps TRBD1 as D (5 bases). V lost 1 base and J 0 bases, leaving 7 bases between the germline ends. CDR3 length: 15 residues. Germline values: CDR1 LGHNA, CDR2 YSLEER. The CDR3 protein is CASSQGQSSGNTIYF. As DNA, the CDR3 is TGCGCCAGCAGCCAAGGACAGAGCTCTGGAAACACCATATATTTT.

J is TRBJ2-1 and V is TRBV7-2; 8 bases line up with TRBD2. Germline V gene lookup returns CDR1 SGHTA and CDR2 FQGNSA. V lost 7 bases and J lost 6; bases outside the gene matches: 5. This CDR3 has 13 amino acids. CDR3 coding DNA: TGTGCCAGCAATAGCGGGGTAGCCAATGAGCAGTTCTTC. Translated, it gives CASNSGVANEQFF.

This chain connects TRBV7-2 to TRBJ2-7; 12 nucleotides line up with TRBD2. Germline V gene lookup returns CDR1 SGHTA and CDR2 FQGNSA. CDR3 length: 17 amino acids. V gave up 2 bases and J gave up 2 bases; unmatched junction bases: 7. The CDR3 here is CASSLLLAGGPTYEQYF. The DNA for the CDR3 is TGTGCCAGCAGCTTATTGCTAGCGGGAGGGCCCACCTACGAGCAGTACTTC.